This TCR beta chain was recorded in a study of Graves' ophthalmopathy and Graves' hyperthyroidism. Study-wide context: Stable hyperthyroidism was defined by absence of ophthalmopathy within 18 months of follow-up. The study, taken as a whole, reports: Ophthalmopathy versus stable hyperthyroidism: 13-signature model gave 87.88% sensitivity, around 81% specificity.

Comment on this clonotype: The antigen is undetermined. The CDR3 does not close with the conserved phenylalanine or tryptophan, likely indicating a read error.

TCR beta CDR3 regions were amplified from RNA transcripts. HTBI-primed first-round RT-PCR preceded second-round multiplex PCR. A single record per CDR3 protein comes from TCRdb applying MiXCR to the multiplex PCR reads. The sample holds about 590,000 distinct CDR3 sequences, approximately 37% seen once. The CDR3 loop spans 15 amino acids. CDR1 and CDR2 (germline): SGHVS, FQNEAQ. Trimming at V came to 3 bases and at J to 6 bases, leaving 10 bases not matched to a gene. This receptor was identified in an adult man with Graves' hyperthyroidism. The rearrangement joins TRBV7-8 to TRBJ2-7, with 8 bases matching TRBD1. What was sequenced was peripheral blood or thyroid tissue (not recorded which). This chain's CDR3 is CASSLLLQGASEQYL. CDR3 DNA sequence: TGTGCCAGCAGCTTGCTACTTCAGGGGGCAAGCGAGCAGTACTTG.